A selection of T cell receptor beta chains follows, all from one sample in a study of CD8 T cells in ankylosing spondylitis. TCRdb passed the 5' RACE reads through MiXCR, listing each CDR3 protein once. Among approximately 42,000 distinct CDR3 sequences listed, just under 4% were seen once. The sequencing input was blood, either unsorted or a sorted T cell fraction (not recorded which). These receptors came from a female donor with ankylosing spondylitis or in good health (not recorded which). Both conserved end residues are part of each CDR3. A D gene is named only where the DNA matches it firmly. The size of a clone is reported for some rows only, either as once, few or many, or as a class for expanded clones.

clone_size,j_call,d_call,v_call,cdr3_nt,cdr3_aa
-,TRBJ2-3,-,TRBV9,TGTGCCAGCAGCGGAACGAGCGGTGATACGCAGTATTTT,CASSGTSGDTQYF
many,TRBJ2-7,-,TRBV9,TGTGCCAGCAGCTCACGGACAAACTCCTACGAGCAGTACTTC,CASSSRTNSYEQYF
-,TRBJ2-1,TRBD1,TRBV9,TGTGCCAGCAGCTCGACAGGGTTTGAGCAGTTCTTC,CASSSTGFEQFF
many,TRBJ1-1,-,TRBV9,TGTGCCAGCAGCGCCGGAGGGCACCTCGACACTGAAGCTTTCTTT,CASSAGGHLDTEAFF
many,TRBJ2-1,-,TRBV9,TGTGCCAGCAGCGTAGCCGGTGGAGGACATGAGCAGTTCTTC,CASSVAGGGHEQFF
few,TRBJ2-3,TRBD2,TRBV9,TGTGCCAGCAGCGTAGCCCCGGGGGGTCCCCGGGGGGATACGCAGTATTTT,CASSVAPGGPRGDTQYF
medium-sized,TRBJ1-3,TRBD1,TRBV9,TGTGCCAGCAGCCCGAGGACAGGGGAAAACACCATATATTTT,CASSPRTGENTIYF
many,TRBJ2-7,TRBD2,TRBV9,TGTGCCAGCAGCCCCAGGACAGGGACTAGCGGGTCCTACGAGCAGTACTTC,CASSPRTGTSGSYEQYF
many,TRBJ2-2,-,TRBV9,TGTGCCAGCAGCGCAGCACGGGGCGTGTACACCGGGGAGCTGTTTTTT,CASSAARGVYTGELFF
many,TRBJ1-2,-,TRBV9,TGTGCCAGCAGCGTAGGCAGAAACGCTAGGCGGACCTATGGCTACACCTTC,CASSVGRNARRTYGYTF
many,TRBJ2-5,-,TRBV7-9,TGTGCCAGGGGAGCGTCGGGGGAGACCCAGTACTTC,CARGASGETQYF
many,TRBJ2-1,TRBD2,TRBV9,TGTGCCAGCAGCATGAATCCGGGACTAGCCTATGAGCAGTTCTTC,CASSMNPGLAYEQFF
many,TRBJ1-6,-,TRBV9,TGTGCCAGCAGCCAACGACAAGCCAATTCACCCCTCCACTTT,CASSQRQANSPLHF
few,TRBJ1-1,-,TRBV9,TGTGCCAGCAGCCCAACCCCCGGGGCGAACACTGAAGCTTTCTTT,CASSPTPGANTEAFF
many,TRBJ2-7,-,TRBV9,TGTGCCAGCAGCGGAGACAGCTACGAGCAGTACTTC,CASSGDSYEQYF
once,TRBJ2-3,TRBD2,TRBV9,TGTGCCAGCAGCGTGGCTAGCGGGGCCAACACAGATACGCAGTATTTT,CASSVASGANTDTQYF
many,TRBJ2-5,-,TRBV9,TGTGCCAGCAGCATGGGTGAGTGGAAGACCCAGTACTTC,CASSMGEWKTQYF
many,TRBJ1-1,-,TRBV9,TGTGCCAGCAGCGTAGCAGGGGAAAGCACTGAAGCTTTCTTT,CASSVAGESTEAFF
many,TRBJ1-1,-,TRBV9,TGTGCCAGCAGCGTAGCTATAGGACAGAACACTGAAGCTTTCTTT,CASSVAIGQNTEAFF
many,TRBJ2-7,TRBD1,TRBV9,TGTGCCAGCAGCCCAGGGTTGGGCAGGGGGTTCGAGCAGTACTTC,CASSPGLGRGFEQYF
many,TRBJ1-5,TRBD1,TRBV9,TGTGCCAGCAGCGGAGGGACAGGGGATCAGCCCCAGCATTTT,CASSGGTGDQPQHF
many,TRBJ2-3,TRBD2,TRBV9,TGTGCCAGCAGCCTCAGACTAGCGGTTAGCACAGATACGCAGTATTTT,CASSLRLAVSTDTQYF
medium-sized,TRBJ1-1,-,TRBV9,TGTGCCAGCAGCGTATTCTCGGGGACTGAAGCTTTCTTT,CASSVFSGTEAFF
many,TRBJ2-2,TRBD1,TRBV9,TGTGCCAGCAGCGTAGGGCGCGGGACAGGGGGTGCCACCGGGGAGCTGTTTTTT,CASSVGRGTGGATGELFF
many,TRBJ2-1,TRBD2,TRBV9,TGTGCCAGCAGCACACTAGCGGGTTCCTACAATGAGCAGTTCTTC,CASSTLAGSYNEQFF
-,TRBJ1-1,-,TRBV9,TGTGCCAGCAGCGTAGGGACAGCGCTTTTAATGAACACTGAAGCTTTCTTT,CASSVGTALLMNTEAFF
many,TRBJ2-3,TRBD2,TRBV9,TGTGCCAGCAGCTTCTCCCAGGGCGGGGGGGCCGCAGATACGCAGTATTTT,CASSFSQGGGAADTQYF
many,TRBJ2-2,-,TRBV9,TGTGCCAGCAGCGCGGGGGGCCGGAGCACCGGGGAGCTGTTTTTT,CASSAGGRSTGELFF
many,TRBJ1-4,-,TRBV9,TGTGCCAGCAGCGTAGGGTCCGGAGCAACTAATGAAAAACTGTTTTTT,CASSVGSGATNEKLFF
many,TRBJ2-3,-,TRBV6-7,TGTGCCAGCAGTTATAGTAACTACACAGATACGCAGTATTTT,CASSYSNYTDTQYF
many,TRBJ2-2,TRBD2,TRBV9,TGTGCCAGCAGCGAACGGACTAGCGGGGGGGAGCTGTTTTTT,CASSERTSGGELFF
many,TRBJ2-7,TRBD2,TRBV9,TGTGCCAGCAGCGTAGCTACGGGGACTAGTTTTTACGAGCAGTACTTC,CASSVATGTSFYEQYF
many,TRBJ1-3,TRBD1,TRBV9,TGTGCCAGCAGCGAAGACAGGGCCTCTGGAAACACCATATATTTT,CASSEDRASGNTIYF
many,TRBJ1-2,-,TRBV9,TGTGCCAGCAGCCCCTCCACCCCGGGTGGCTACACCTTC,CASSPSTPGGYTF
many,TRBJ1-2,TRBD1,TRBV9,TGTGCCAGCAGCGTCGGGACAGGGGCGATACCTCGGGATGGCTACACCTTC,CASSVGTGAIPRDGYTF
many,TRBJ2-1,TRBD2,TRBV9,TGTGCCAGCAGCGTCCTAGCGGGGTCATACAATGAGCAGTTCTTC,CASSVLAGSYNEQFF
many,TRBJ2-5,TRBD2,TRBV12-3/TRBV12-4,TGTGCCAGCAGACCCCCTAAGCGGGGGGTCTCTCAAGAGACCCAGTACTTC,CASRPPKRGVSQETQYF
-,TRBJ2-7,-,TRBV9,TGTGCCAGCAGCGCCAACCGAGGGGGGGGCTCTTCATACGAGCAGTACTTC,CASSANRGGGSSYEQYF
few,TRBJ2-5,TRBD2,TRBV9,TGTGCCAGCAGCCTCGGGCTGGCGGGGGGCCAAGAGACCCAGTACTTC,CASSLGLAGGQETQYF
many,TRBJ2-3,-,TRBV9,TGTGCCAGCAGCGTAAGCTTACGTAGGGGCACAGATACGCAGTATTTT,CASSVSLRRGTDTQYF
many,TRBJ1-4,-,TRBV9,TGTGCCAGCAGCGAATCGCCAGGGGTTTCTGGCGAAAAACTGTTTTTT,CASSESPGVSGEKLFF
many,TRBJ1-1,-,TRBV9,TGTGCCAGCAGCGTAGTAGCGGCTGCAAACACTGAAGCTTTCTTT,CASSVVAAANTEAFF
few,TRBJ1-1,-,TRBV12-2,TGTGCAAGTCGCTTAGCTGCGGGGGCTGAAGCTTTCTTT,CASRLAAGAEAFF
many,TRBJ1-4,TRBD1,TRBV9,TGTGCCAGCAGCGCCGGGACAGCGGCGCCCGAAAAACTGTTTTTT,CASSAGTAAPEKLFF
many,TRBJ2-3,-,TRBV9,TGTGCCAGCAGCGTAGACAGTAACACAGATACGCAGTATTTT,CASSVDSNTDTQYF
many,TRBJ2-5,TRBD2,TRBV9,TGTGCCAGCAGCGCGACTAGCGGGCTCCAAGAGACCCAGTACTTC,CASSATSGLQETQYF
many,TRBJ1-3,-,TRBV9,TGTGCCAGCCGGCCGGGGACTGGAAACACCATATATTTT,CASRPGTGNTIYF
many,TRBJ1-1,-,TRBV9,TGTGCCAGCAGCGCCCGAGTGGGGGCCGCTGAAGCTTTCTTT,CASSARVGAAEAFF
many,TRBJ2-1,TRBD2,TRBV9,TGTGCCAGCAGCGTAGGTTCTAGCGGGGGTAATGAGCAGTTCTTC,CASSVGSSGGNEQFF
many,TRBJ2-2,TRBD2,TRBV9,TGTGCCAGCAGCGTAGTACCTAGCGGGGGATCGAACACCGGGGAGCTGTTTTTT,CASSVVPSGGSNTGELFF
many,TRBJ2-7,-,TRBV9,TGTGCCAGCAGCGTAGATGTCACTCCCTACGAGCAGTACTTC,CASSVDVTPYEQYF
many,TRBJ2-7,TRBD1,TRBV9,TGTGCCAGCAGCGTAGTCGGGACAGGGCCCGAGCAGTACTTC,CASSVVGTGPEQYF
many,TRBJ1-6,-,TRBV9,TGTGCCAGCAGCGTCGAGGATTACCGATCACCCCTCCACTTT,CASSVEDYRSPLHF
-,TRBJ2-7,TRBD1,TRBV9,TGTGCCAGCAGCGTAGGAGGGGGCTCCGAGCAGTACTTC,CASSVGGGSEQYF
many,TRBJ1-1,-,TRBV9,TGTGCCAGCAGCCCCCGGGCCCTCGGGAACACTGAAGCTTTCTTT,CASSPRALGNTEAFF
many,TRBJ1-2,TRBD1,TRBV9,TGTGCCAGCAGGGAGGAGGGGGCAGAGGGCTACACCTTC,CASREEGAEGYTF
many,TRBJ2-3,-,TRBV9,TGTGCCAGCAGCGTCGAGGGGATCCGGCAAGATACGCAGTATTTT,CASSVEGIRQDTQYF
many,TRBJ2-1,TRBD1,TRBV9,TGTGCCAGCAGCGTAGGTTCGGGACAGGGTTTGAATGAGCAGTTCTTC,CASSVGSGQGLNEQFF
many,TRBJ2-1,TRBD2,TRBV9,TGTGCCAGCAGCGTAGAATATGGCTTCGGCGGGGGGCCGGGGAATGAGCAGTTCTTC,CASSVEYGFGGGPGNEQFF
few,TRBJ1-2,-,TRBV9,TGTGCCAGCAGCGCGACAGGAAACCTCGGGGCATATGGCTACACCTTC,CASSATGNLGAYGYTF